This entry concerns a single T cell receptor (beta chain). The sample belongs to a study of T cell changes during pregnancy in multiple sclerosis. Only in-frame clones appear in the TCRdb table, and some are missing; sequencing was by immunoSEQ multiplex PCR. The repertoire holds about 50,000 clones, with around 90% as singletons. The origin of this receptor is a female donor with multiple sclerosis, enrolled in a pregnancy study. The sample was CD4+ T cells from peripheral blood mononuclear cells, taken in the second trimester of pregnancy.

The CDR3 DNA reads TGCGCCAGCAGTTCAGGGGCGGCGTTGCAGCCCCAGCATTTT. Translated: CASSSGAALQPQHF. The chain is built from TRBV10-2 and TRBJ1-5, with a weak D call TRBD1 (6 bases). Germline lookup yields CDR1 WSHSY and CDR2 SAAADI. The CDR3 is 14 residues long. V lost 5 bases and J 7 bases, leaving 15 bases between the germline ends.